This T cell receptor beta chain is drawn from a study of beta chain features in type 1 diabetes. Trimming removed 5 bases from V and 14 bases from J; junction bases left unmatched: 11. CDR1 and CDR2 from the germline V gene are MDHEN and SYDVKM. The CDR3 loop spans 13 amino acids. Study findings and constraints: No resolution was reached here on whether HLA type influences TCRB rearrangement.

This clone was seen many times. Antigen: not known. Expressed TCRB transcripts were sequenced after all isolated RNA was converted to cDNA. Method: immunoSEQ multiplex PCR; TCRdb's copy keeps in-frame clones and lacks some. The repertoire holds 150,000 to 190,000 clones, with less than 9.5% as singletons. The receptor comes from a man between 18 and 35 years old in good health. The sample was central memory CD4+ T cells from blood. The chain couples TRBV28 to TRBJ2-1; 8 bases agree with TRBD1. The DNA of the CDR3 is TGTGCCAGCAGTGTGACAGGGGTGGTTAAGAAGTTCTTC. As protein: CASSVTGVVKKFF.